A single T cell receptor beta chain is shown here with its context. Its antigen remains undetermined. No base quality information exists; no much larger clone differs at one position. Sample time point, as interpreted from the label and publication: baseline before oral tofacitinib. From alopecia areata patients, peripheral blood was collected along with lesional scalp punch biopsies. PBMCs were separated by density centrifugation and stained for CD3, CD4 and CD8, after which CD4+ and CD8+ T cells were sorted on a FACSAria. This record comes from a study of CD8+ T cells in alopecia areata (dated by TCRdb to the late 2010s). Looking at the study overall: Treated patients were enrolled in an open-label pilot trial of oral tofacitinib, 5 to 10 mg twice daily, for moderate-to-severe alopecia areata. Patients received tofacitinib for 6 to 18 months and were then followed off drug for 6 months to check for delayed response and recurrence. High-throughput TCRbeta sequencing was used to examine T cell clonal expansion in alopecia areata in both the C3H/HeJ mouse model and human patients. Human TCRbeta sequencing covered scalp tissue and sorted CD4+ and CD8+ peripheral blood T cells from patchy and totalis/universalis alopecia areata patients and healthy controls. Biopsies were taken from tofacitinib-treated patients at baseline and again at 4 and 24 weeks into treatment, and several of those patients also had a later scalp biopsy. Clonality in the scalp was compared among normal scalp (n=4), patchy alopecia areata scalp (n=8), and alopecia totalis/universalis scalp (n=8). RNA came from the PAXgene miRNA kit for fixed scalp, the miRNeasy kit for PBMCs, and the RNeasy kit for mouse skin. TCRbeta CDR3 regions were amplified by immunoSEQ multiplex PCR with 35 Vbeta forward and 13 Jbeta reverse primers.

The CDR3, cysteine through phenylalanine, is 14 amino acids long. The DNA shown is the 42-base CDR3, in frame from base 1. Looking up the germline V gene yields CDR1 SGDLS and CDR2 YYNGEE. V lost 0 bases and J lost 5 bases; the stretch between them is 11 bases long. Library construction relied on the immunoSEQ multiplex PCR assay. RNA was extracted from all samples and reverse transcribed into cDNA as template for TCR sequencing. SuperScript III was used for first-strand cDNA synthesis, primed with a 2:1 mix of oligo-dT and random hexamers. Amplification bias was assessed with a synthetic immune receptor repertoire, and residual bias was removed computationally. In the source study's methods: Raw reads were preprocessed for error removal, and CDR3 was defined according to IMGT conventions as running from the conserved cysteine to phenylalanine. Clonality was computed by normalizing Shannon entropy by log2 of the number of productive unique TCRs and subtracting the result from 1. Scalp TCRbeta sequences were cross-referenced with sorted blood CD4 and CD8 repertoires so that the CD4 or CD8 identity of scalp clones could be inferred. Not all clones reach the TCRdb copy of this immuneACCESS table, which keeps in-frame sequences only. Checked studies attribute under half of the gap to unresolved V genes and leave the rest unexplained. V, J and clone size reflect that table, while D and trimming were determined from the DNA. This sample has some 170,000 clones in its table, and around three fifths of those were observed once. Roughly 14% of the sample belongs to the ten largest clones.

The full study reports these points: Compared with normal scalp, lesional scalp had higher clonality and more expanded CD8+ clones, particularly in alopecia totalis/universalis, a pattern that suggests antigenic drive. Compared with mice, TCR sequences shared between patients were less clear, possibly partly because of HLA diversity across the patient population. Unlike mouse skin, where gammadelta T cells dominate, normal human skin contains resident alphabeta T cells that get sequenced too, which complicates analysis of the scalp TCR repertoire.

The TCR comes from a human donor with alopecia areata. The rearrangement joined TRBV9 to TRBJ2-5; the D gene is perhaps TRBD2, on 5 matching bases. This material consisted of CD4+ T cells sorted from blood, taken at week 0. The CDR3 region has the sequence CASSVAAGEETQYF. The nucleotide sequence reads TGTGCCAGCAGCGTAGCGGCGGGTGAGGAGACCCAGTACTTC.